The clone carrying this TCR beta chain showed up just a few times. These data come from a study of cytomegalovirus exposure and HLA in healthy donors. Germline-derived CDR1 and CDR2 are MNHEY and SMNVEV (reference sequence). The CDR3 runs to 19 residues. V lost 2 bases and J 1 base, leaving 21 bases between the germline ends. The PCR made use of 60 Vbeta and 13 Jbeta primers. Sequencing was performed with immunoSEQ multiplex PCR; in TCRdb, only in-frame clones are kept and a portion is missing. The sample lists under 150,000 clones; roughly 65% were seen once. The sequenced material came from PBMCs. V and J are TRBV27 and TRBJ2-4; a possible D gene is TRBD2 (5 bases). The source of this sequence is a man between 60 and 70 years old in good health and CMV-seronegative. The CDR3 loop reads CASSLTMEDSGLAKNIQYF. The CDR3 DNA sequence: TGTGCCAGCAGTTTAACTATGGAGGACTCGGGTTTGGCCAAAAACATTCAGTACTTC.